The 3 T cell receptor beta chains listed next were all sequenced from one sample in a study of blood T cell repertoires in COVID-19. The protocol was immunoSEQ multiplex PCR, while the TCRdb copy is restricted to in-frame clones and leaves out a portion. The sample holds 470,000 or so clones; 70% to 90% are singletons and the top ten take approximately 2%. The sequenced sample was PBMCs or T cells enriched from blood (not recorded which). The receptors here all came from a woman aged 18-29 years with acute COVID-19.

The genes are TRBV10-3 and TRBJ2-7; 8 nucleotides align to TRBD1. With V trimmed by 6 bases and J by 3 bases, 10 bases remained unmatched. Germline-derived CDR1 and CDR2 are ENHRY and SYGVKD. This CDR3 has 15 residues. CDR3: CAIRGQDQAVYEQYF. The CDR3 DNA follows: TGTGCCATCAGGGGACAGGACCAAGCAGTCTACGAGCAGTACTTC.

This clone has a handful of counts. This rearrangement joins TRBV30 to TRBJ2-7; no clear D gene. The CDR3 is 13 amino acids. The V end lost 2 bases, the J end lost 5 bases, and 13 bases lay between the germline ends. Germline-derived CDR1 and CDR2 are GTSNPN and SVGIG (reference sequence). The CDR3 here is CAWSQFIRHEQYF. The CDR3 nucleotides are TGTGCCTGGAGTCAGTTTATCCGCCACGAGCAGTACTTC.

This clone was seen only a few times. The V gene is TRBV25-1, the J gene TRBJ2-2, with TRBD2 matching over 9 bases. Trimming removed 8 bases from V and 1 base from J; junction bases left unmatched: 5. Germline V gene data show CDR1 as MGHDK and CDR2 as SYGVNS. The CDR3 is made up of 15 amino acids. The CDR3 sequence: CASAIAGVNTGELFF. Here the CDR3 DNA reads TGTGCCAGCGCGATAGCGGGGGTGAACACCGGGGAGCTGTTTTTT.